Shown below are 18 T cell receptor beta chains from a single sample sequenced in a study of CD8 T cells in ankylosing spondylitis. TCRdb itself ran the 5' RACE reads through MiXCR, one entry per CDR3 protein. The sample contains some 340,000 distinct CDR3 sequences, approximately 15% of which appear only once. The sequenced sample consisted of blood, either unsorted or a sorted T cell fraction (not recorded which). These TCRs come from a male donor with ankylosing spondylitis or in good health (not recorded which).

This clonotype has more than one count but fewer than ten. The chain recombines TRBV12-3 or TRBV12-4 with TRBJ2-1; D gene unclear. The CDR3 totals 12 residues. V lost 4 bases, J lost 10 bases, and 11 bases lay in between. The CDR3 DNA reads TGTGCCAGCAGTTCCTACTTGTCGGAGCAGTTCTTC. This translates into CASSSYLSEQFF.

This chain uses TRBV9 with TRBJ2-1, with TRBD2 matching 14 bases. V was clipped by 4 bases and J by 6 bases; unmatched bases: 6. The germline V gene encodes CDR1 SGDLS and CDR2 YYNGEE. The CDR3 is 16 residues long. The CDR3 region has the DNA TGTGCCAGCAGCTTTCGCGGACTAGCGGGGGGCAATGAGCAGTTCTTC. Protein product: CASSFRGLAGGNEQFF.

The chain has TRBV29-1 and TRBJ2-7; no clear D. V lost 5 bases and J 5 bases, leaving 10 bases between the germline ends. The CDR3 sequence is 11 residues long. Germline loops: CDR1 SQVTM, CDR2 ANQGSEA. CDR3 coding DNA: TGCAGCGTTTCCCGAGGCGACGAGCAGTACTTC. This sequence encodes CSVSRGDEQYF.

The V gene is TRBV5-1, the J gene TRBJ2-6; TRBD1 aligns across 10 bases. Germline V gene lookup returns CDR1 SGHRS and CDR2 YFSETQ. V was clipped by 0 bases and J by 0 bases; unmatched bases: 6. CDR3 length equals 19 residues. The CDR3 is CASSLVFRTGGSGANVLTF. CDR3 sequence (DNA): TGCGCCAGCAGCTTGGTGTTCAGGACAGGGGGCTCTGGGGCCAACGTCCTGACTTTC.

The chain couples TRBV5-1 to TRBJ2-7, with D unresolved. V was shortened by 3 bases and J by 7 bases, with 14 bases between the two germline ends. CDR1 is SGHRS, CDR2 YFSETQ, per germline. This CDR3 comprises 13 residues. The CDR3 loop is CASSSMGLEEQYF. The CDR3 DNA reads as TGCGCCAGCAGCTCTATGGGGTTGGAAGAGCAGTACTTC.

The chain employs TRBV7-8 and TRBJ2-3; D is perhaps TRBD2 (7 bases). With 1 base removed from V and 2 bases from J, the gap between germline ends came to 13 bases. Germline V gene data show CDR1 as SGHVS and CDR2 as FQNEAQ. The length of the CDR3 is 16 residues. The CDR3 region has the DNA TGTGCCAGCAGCTTAGACGGGGGGCTTTTCACAGATACGCAGTATTTT. Its protein product is CASSLDGGLFTDTQYF.

This clonotype was detected only a few times. This rearrangement joins TRBV7-2 to TRBJ2-7; tentatively, D is TRBD1 or TRBD2 (5 bases each). The ends were cut back, 3 bases at V and 1 base at J, with 10 bases in the middle. Germline V gives CDR1 SGHTA, CDR2 FQGNSA. The CDR3 extends over 14 amino acids. The CDR3 loop reads CASSLGDPSYEQYF. The CDR3 region has the DNA TGTGCCAGCAGCTTGGGGGACCCGTCCTACGAGCAGTACTTC.

This clonotype was picked up many times. This chain links TRBV11-2 with TRBJ2-3; D remains unclear. The CDR3 length is 14 residues. Germline assignment: CDR1 SGHAT and CDR2 FQNNGV. The ends were cut back, 0 bases at V and 2 bases at J, with 6 bases in the middle. The CDR3 is CASSLDRVTDTQYF. CDR3 bases: TGTGCCAGCAGCTTAGACCGAGTCACAGATACGCAGTATTTT.

This clonotype was observed a handful of times. This chain uses TRBV11-2 with TRBJ1-6, with TRBD1 as a possible D gene (5 bases). The length of the CDR3 is 16 residues. V was trimmed by 5 bases and J by 0 bases, leaving 11 bases between them. Germline CDR1 and CDR2: SGHAT and FQNNGV. CDR3 coding DNA: TGTGCCAGCAGCGTCGGGGGGAGCTCCTATAATTCACCCCTCCACTTT. It specifies CASSVGGSSYNSPLHF.

The chain links TRBV4-2 to TRBJ2-7; D unclear. V lost 0 bases and J 2 bases, leaving 11 bases between the germline ends. The CDR3 is 15 amino acids. Germline assignment: CDR1 LGHNA and CDR2 YNFKEQ. In DNA, the CDR3 is TGTGCCAGCAGCCAAGAGGGAAGCGCTCCCTACGAGCAGTACTTC. Translation: CASSQEGSAPYEQYF.

The V gene is TRBV30, the J gene TRBJ2-2; unclear D gene. Trimming removed 8 bases at V and 0 bases at J, with 1 base between. The germline gives CDR1 GTSNPN, CDR2 SVGIG (reference sequence). The CDR3 runs to 10 residues. In nucleotides, the CDR3 is TGTGCCGCGAACACCGGGGAGCTGTTTTTT. Amino acid sequence: CAANTGELFF.

This clonotype occurred a few times. The chain couples TRBV12-3 or TRBV12-4 to TRBJ2-2, with TRBD1 matching 9 bases. The V gene end was trimmed by 5 bases and the J gene end by 0 bases; junction bases not matched to a gene: 13. CDR3 length: 19 residues. In DNA form, the CDR3 reads TGTGCCAGCAGTCGTCTGGGGACAGGGACTTTCGCGAACACCGGGGAGCTGTTTTTT. This sequence encodes CASSRLGTGTFANTGELFF.

The rearrangement links TRBV7-9 to TRBJ2-3, with D hard to call. The CDR3 loop spans 16 amino acids. Germline V lookup: CDR1 SEHNR, CDR2 FQNEAQ (reference sequence). Trimming took 5 bases from V and 3 from J, leaving 18 bases between them. In nucleotides, the CDR3 is TGTGCCAGCAGCCCCGAGTCGGTCGGAACGACAGATACGCAGTATTTT. Translation: CASSPESVGTTDTQYF. Variable domain in full (rest from reference TRBV7-9 and TRBJ2-3): DTGVSQNPRHKITKRGQNVTFRCDPISEHNRLYWYRQTLGQGPEFLTYFQNEAQLEKSRLLSDRFSAERPKGSFSTLEIQRTEQGDSAMYLCASSPESVGTTDTQYFGPGTRLTVL.

This clonotype was recorded a few times. The chain has TRBV5-6 and TRBJ2-7; D call uncertain. Germline V gene data show CDR1 as SGHDT and CDR2 as YYEEEE. The V end was cut by 0 bases, the J end by 3 bases, with 13 bases between. This CDR3 comprises 15 residues. The CDR3 DNA reads as TGTGCCAGCAGCTTGGGTACGAATACCGTCTACGAGCAGTACTTC. It codes for CASSLGTNTVYEQYF.

This clonotype was detected only a few times. The junction departs from the called germline gene at one end, perhaps through a read error. The gene calls are TRBV5-1 and TRBJ2-4; TRBD1 matches 9 bases. Germline loops: CDR1 SGHRS, CDR2 YFSETQ. This CDR3 is built from 13 residues. The DNA for the CDR3 is TGCGCCAGCAGCTTGGAACAGGGGGCGAGAGGGCTCTTC. Its protein is CASSLEQGARGLF.

This clonotype was seen a few times. This rearrangement joins TRBV6-1 to TRBJ2-3, with D possibly matching TRBD2 (6 bases). The CDR3 sequence is 16 residues long. Trimming took 2 bases from V and 2 from J, leaving 14 bases between them. Germline V gene lookup returns CDR1 MNHNS and CDR2 SASEGT. The CDR3 here is CASSEWAGLYTDTQYF. The CDR3 bases are TGTGCCAGCAGTGAATGGGCGGGGTTATACACAGATACGCAGTATTTT.

This chain links TRBV12-3 or TRBV12-4 with TRBJ2-3, with no clear D. This CDR3 is 14 amino acids long. With 1 base removed from V and 3 bases from J, the gap between germline ends came to 8 bases. CDR3 coding DNA: TGTGCCAGCAGTTTAGTATGGGGAACAGATACGCAGTATTTT. It specifies CASSLVWGTDTQYF.

This clonotype was detected a few times. CDR3 DNA: TGCGCCAGCAGCTTGTGGGGGGTTGGAGATACGCAGTATTTT. It translates to CASSLWGVGDTQYF. This chain uses TRBV5-1 with TRBJ2-3; a weak D match, TRBD2 (6 bases). Germline CDR1 and CDR2: SGHRS and YFSETQ. The CDR3 loop spans 14 amino acids. The V gene lost 1 base and the J gene lost 5 bases, with 11 bases spanning the gap.